One sample yielded the 8 T cell receptor beta chains listed below, sequenced in a study of cytomegalovirus exposure and HLA in healthy donors. The PCR employed 60 Vbeta primers together with 13 Jbeta primers. The method was immunoSEQ multiplex PCR; TCRdb's version includes in-frame clones alone and lacks a portion of them. Of over 100,000 clones in the sample, over 65% were seen once. Sequencing was carried out using PBMCs. The source of these receptors is a woman between 35 and 50 years old in good health and CMV-seropositive.

The chain is built from TRBV5-1 and TRBJ1-2; D remains unclear. The V gene's germline CDR1 is SGHRS and CDR2 YFSETQ. The CDR3 extends over 14 amino acids. Deletions cut 1 base from V and 0 bases from J, with 7 bases between. The CDR3 sequence is CASSLTASNYGYTF. CDR3 DNA sequence: TGCGCCAGCAGCTTGACAGCCTCTAACTATGGCTACACCTTC.

V and J are TRBV6-5 and TRBJ1-1; 7 nucleotides match TRBD1. CDR3 length: 12 residues. With V trimmed by 6 bases and J by 9 bases, 7 bases remained unmatched. CDR1 is MNHEY, CDR2 SVGAGI, per germline. CDR3 sequence reads: CASSNRGAQAFF. The CDR3 DNA follows: TGTGCCAGCAGCAACAGGGGAGCCCAAGCTTTCTTT.

This chain joins TRBV4-1 and TRBJ1-1; D possibly corresponds to TRBD1 (6 bases). The CDR3 extends over 14 amino acids. V was shortened by 4 bases and J by 4 bases, with 13 bases between the two germline ends. Looked up from germline, CDR1 is MGHRA and CDR2 is YSYEKL. The CDR3 sequence is CASSPERGGTEAFF. CDR3 coding DNA: TGCGCCAGCAGCCCCGAAAGGGGGGGCACTGAAGCTTTCTTT.

This chain joins TRBV27 and TRBJ1-2; D is possibly TRBD1 (6 bases). Germline CDR1 reads MNHEY; CDR2 reads SMNVEV (reference sequence). CDR3 length: 16 residues. Trimming cost V 5 bases and J 0 bases, with 16 bases left between them. The CDR3 spells CASSAYPGQTNYGYTF. The CDR3 DNA follows: TGTGCCAGCAGTGCCTACCCCGGACAGACTAACTATGGCTACACCTTC.

This chain uses TRBV5-8 with TRBJ1-4; D gene uncertain. Germline values: CDR1 SGHTS, CDR2 YDEGEE. Trimming took off 3 bases at V and 3 bases at J, with 12 bases between the two ends. The CDR3 spans 15 residues. This CDR3 reads CASSWAHTPNEKLFF. Written as DNA, the CDR3 is TGTGCCAGCAGCTGGGCCCACACGCCTAATGAAAAACTGTTTTTT.

The CDR3 reads CASSERSGGLAKNIQYF. The DNA of the CDR3 is TGTGCCAGCAGTGAAAGGTCGGGAGGACTAGCCAAAAACATTCAGTACTTC. The chain carries TRBV2 and TRBJ2-4, with 7 bases lining up with TRBD2. The germline V gene encodes CDR1 SNHLY and CDR2 FYNNEI. The CDR3 totals 17 residues. J gave up 0 bases and V 2 bases, and 7 bases lay outside the gene matches.

The rearrangement joins TRBV7-9 to TRBJ1-5; 8 nucleotides align to TRBD1. The CDR3 loop spans 17 amino acids. The trim removed 5 bases at V and 3 bases at J, leaving 12 bases unmatched. The germline V gene has CDR1 SEHNR and CDR2 FQNEAQ (reference sequence). The CDR3 reads CASSRGGGQGLNQPQHF. CDR3 DNA: TGTGCCAGCAGCCGAGGGGGCGGACAGGGACTCAATCAGCCCCAGCATTTT.

This chain joins TRBV28 and TRBJ1-5; 7 bases map to TRBD1. The CDR3 is 14 residues long. Germline V gene lookup returns CDR1 MDHEN and CDR2 SYDVKM. With V trimmed by 2 bases and J by 5 bases, 3 bases remained unmatched. CDR3 residues: CASSLGQVHQPQHF. CDR3 DNA: TGTGCCAGCAGTTTAGGACAGGTTCATCAGCCCCAGCATTTT.